The 28 T cell receptor beta chains below all came from one sample that was sequenced in a study of yellow fever vaccine responses in identical twins. TCRdb independently ran MiXCR on the RT-PCR reads; one entry per CDR3 protein. Of about 13,000 distinct CDR3 sequences in the sample, 80% to 90% were seen once. The starting material was T cells from blood (PBMCs), unsorted or a sorted subset (not recorded which), obtained before or after yellow fever vaccination (not recorded which). These receptors came from a woman between 18 and 29 years old who received the yellow fever vaccine.

The rearrangement uses TRBV20-1 and TRBJ2-7, with 7 nucleotides matching TRBD2. Germline-derived CDR1 and CDR2 are DFQATT and SNEGSKA (reference sequence). The CDR3 consists of 15 residues. Trimming removed 3 bases from V and 0 bases from J; junction bases left unmatched: 8. The CDR3 is CSARKPSGISYEQYF. The CDR3 nucleotides read TGCAGTGCTAGGAAACCTAGCGGCATCTCCTACGAGCAGTACTTC.

A few counts support this clonotype. The chain recombines TRBV24-1 with TRBJ2-3; 9 bases line up with TRBD1. Germline CDR1 reads KGHDR; CDR2 reads SFDVKD. The CDR3 covers 14 residues. Trimming removed 5 bases from V and 7 bases from J; junction bases left unmatched: 6. CDR3 region: CATSVTGGIYTQYF. CDR3 sequence (DNA): TGTGCCACCAGTGTCACAGGGGGCATATATACGCAGTATTTT.

The chain combines TRBV7-9 with TRBJ2-7; D might be TRBD2 (6 bases). CDR1 and CDR2 (germline): SEHNR, FQNEAQ (reference sequence). The ends were cut back, 4 bases at V and 3 bases at J, with 16 bases in the middle. CDR3 length equals 15 residues. The CDR3 is CASSSSTGLDYEQYF. The CDR3 DNA reads TGTGCCAGCAGCTCGAGCACGGGACTCGACTACGAGCAGTACTTC.

This chain links TRBV11-1 with TRBJ2-1; a possible D gene is TRBD1 (5 bases). This CDR3 has 14 amino acids. The V gene lost 5 bases and the J gene lost 4 bases, with 12 bases spanning the gap. Germline-derived CDR1 and CDR2 are SGHAT and FQDESV (reference sequence). This CDR3 is CASSPPWTYNEQFF. As DNA, the CDR3 is TGTGCCAGCAGCCCTCCCTGGACATACAATGAGCAGTTCTTC. The whole variable domain, remainder taken from reference TRBV11-1 and TRBJ2-1, is EAEVAQSPRYKITEKSQAVAFWCDPISGHATLYWYRQILGQGPELLVQFQDESVVDDSQLPKDRFSAERLKGVDSTLKIQPAELGDSAMYLCASSPPWTYNEQFFGPGTRLTVL.

The rearrangement joins TRBV29-1 to TRBJ2-3; D is ambiguous. Germline CDR1 SQVTM, CDR2 ANQGSEA. The V end lost 3 bases, the J end lost 2 bases, and 12 bases lay between the germline ends. The CDR3 is 14 amino acids. The CDR3 DNA reads TGCAGCGTTGACGGGTGGGCCAACACAGATACGCAGTATTTT. Translated: CSVDGWANTDTQYF.

This sequence joins TRBV4-3 and TRBJ2-7; tentative D call: TRBD1 (6 bases). This CDR3 region has 16 residues. Germline V gene data show CDR1 as LGHNA and CDR2 as YSLEER. Between the trimmed V and J ends, which lost 0 bases and 2 bases, there was a span of 14 bases. CDR3 sequence reads: CASSQDRTAFTYEQYF. In DNA form, the CDR3 reads TGCGCCAGCAGCCAAGATAGGACAGCCTTTACCTACGAGCAGTACTTC.

The chain combines TRBV20-1 with TRBJ1-5, with unresolved D. V lost 1 base, J lost 3 bases, and 4 bases lay in between. Germline V lookup: CDR1 DFQATT, CDR2 SNEGSKA (reference sequence). The CDR3 has 12 amino acids. CDR3 in amino acids: CSARADNQPQHF. DNA of the CDR3: TGCAGTGCTAGAGCGGACAATCAGCCCCAGCATTTT.

The rearrangement uses TRBV11-3 and TRBJ2-7; weak D call: TRBD2 (5 bases). Germline-derived CDR1 and CDR2 are SGHNT and YENEEA. The CDR3 runs to 14 residues. Trimming left V 5 bases short and J 4 bases short, with 15 bases between. CDR3 sequence (DNA): TGTGCCAGCAGCAAGGACTTCATGGGTTACGAGCAGTACTTC. Its translation: CASSKDFMGYEQYF.

The chain carries TRBV12-3 or TRBV12-4 and TRBJ2-1, with a weak D call TRBD2 (6 bases). The CDR3 is made up of 15 amino acids. Between the trimmed V and J ends, which lost 3 bases and 2 bases, there was a span of 11 bases. This chain's CDR3 is CASSFFSGTYNEQFF. The CDR3 nucleotides are TGTGCCAGCAGTTTTTTTAGCGGTACCTACAATGAGCAGTTCTTC.

The chain links TRBV29-1 to TRBJ2-7; 12 bases agree with TRBD2. The J segment lost 5 bases and the V segment lost 5 bases, leaving 4 bases of the junction unmatched. This CDR3 is 13 amino acids long. Germline V gene lookup returns CDR1 SQVTM and CDR2 ANQGSEA. This chain's CDR3 is CSVIGLAGNEQYF. The CDR3 region has the DNA TGCAGCGTTATCGGACTAGCGGGGAACGAGCAGTACTTC.

The rearrangement uses TRBV12-3 or TRBV12-4 and TRBJ2-5; D ambiguous. The V gene lost 3 bases and the J gene lost 3 bases, with 5 bases spanning the gap. This CDR3 region has 12 residues. The CDR3 protein is CASSFSEETQYF. The DNA of the CDR3 is TGTGCCAGCAGTTTTTCAGAAGAGACCCAGTACTTC.

This chain uses TRBV7-9 with TRBJ2-7; the D gene could be TRBD1 or TRBD2 (5 bases each). Trimming removed 5 bases from V and 2 bases from J, with 22 bases in between. The V gene's germline CDR1 is SEHNR and CDR2 FQNEAQ (reference sequence). The CDR3 runs 17 residues. Written as DNA, the CDR3 is TGTGCCAGCAGCCCGTCAGACGGGGCAGGGACCACCTACGAGCAGTACTTC. Translated: CASSPSDGAGTTYEQYF.

This chain connects TRBV7-9 to TRBJ1-2; 7 nucleotides align to TRBD1. The ends lost 6 bases at V and 4 bases at J; junction bases unmatched: 5. Germline values: CDR1 SEHNR, CDR2 FQNEAQ (reference sequence). The CDR3 consists of 13 residues. The CDR3 DNA reads as TGTGCCAGCAGGGGGGGGACAGTCTATGGCTACACCTTC. Protein product: CASRGGTVYGYTF.

The V call is TRBV20-1, the J call TRBJ2-1; unclear D gene. V was clipped by 6 bases and J by 3 bases, with 12 bases between them. Germline V gene sequence: CDR1 DFQATT, CDR2 SNEGSKA (reference sequence). This CDR3 contains 13 residues. DNA of the CDR3: TGCAGTGCCCAGCTTGGGTTCTACAATGAGCAGTTCTTC. The encoded protein is CSAQLGFYNEQFF.

This clonotype was detected a few times. This rearrangement joins TRBV11-3 to TRBJ1-5; possible D gene TRBD1, 6 bases. CDR3 length equals 15 residues. Germline loops: CDR1 SGHNT, CDR2 YENEEA. Trimming shortened V by 3 bases and J by 3 bases, and 12 bases separated the two germline ends. CDR3 sequence reads: CASSFPDRNNQPQHF. In DNA, the CDR3 is TGTGCCAGCAGCTTCCCGGACAGAAACAATCAGCCCCAGCATTTT. Full variable domain (rest looked up from reference TRBV11-3 and TRBJ1-5): EAGVVQSPRYKIIEKKQPVAFWCNPISGHNTLYWYLQNLGQGPELLIRYENEEAVDDSQLPKDRFSAERLKGVDSTLKIQPAELGDSAVYLCASSFPDRNNQPQHFGDGTRLSIL.

The CDR3 is CASSPERLPLGEQYF. The CDR3 DNA follows: TGTGCCAGCTCACCAGAACGGTTGCCCTTGGGGGAGCAGTACTTC. The chain couples TRBV18 to TRBJ2-7; D not certain. The ends were cut back, 2 bases at V and 7 bases at J, with 18 bases in the middle. Germline V gene lookup returns CDR1 KGHSH and CDR2 LQKENI. CDR3 size: 15 residues.

This clonotype was seen more than once but under ten times. The chain carries TRBV4-3 and TRBJ2-1; 9 bases fit TRBD2. The CDR3 consists of 14 residues. Germline V gene data show CDR1 as LGHNA and CDR2 as YSLEER. Trimming removed 5 bases from V and 6 bases from J; junction bases left unmatched: 5. The CDR3 DNA reads TGCGCCAGCAGCATAGCGGGAGTGGGCAATGAGCAGTTCTTC. Translated, it gives CASSIAGVGNEQFF.

The chain combines TRBV28 with TRBJ2-7; D gene unclear. Trimming shortened V by 2 bases and J by 5 bases, and 10 bases separated the two germline ends. This CDR3 has 13 amino acids. Germline V lookup: CDR1 MDHEN, CDR2 SYDVKM. The CDR3 DNA follows: TGTGCCAGCAGTTTAGAAGTATATAACGAGCAGTACTTC. As protein: CASSLEVYNEQYF.

The rearrangement links TRBV6-2 or TRBV6-3 to TRBJ2-7; D is uncertain. Per the germline V gene, CDR1 is MNHEY and CDR2 is SVGEGT. Between the trimmed V and J ends, which lost 3 bases and 0 bases, there was a span of 15 bases. This CDR3 contains 16 residues. The CDR3 is CASSYEEGRTSYEQYF. The CDR3 DNA is TGTGCCAGCAGTTATGAGGAAGGACGGACCTCCTACGAGCAGTACTTC.

The genes are TRBV6-4 and TRBJ2-1; 8 bases are shared with TRBD2. Trimming at V came to 0 bases and at J to 6 bases, leaving 4 bases not matched to a gene. CDR1 and CDR2 from the germline V gene are MRHNA and SNTAGT. This CDR3 is built from 15 residues. The CDR3 spells CASSDSAGLVNEQFF. Written as DNA, the CDR3 is TGTGCCAGCAGTGACTCAGCGGGACTAGTCAATGAGCAGTTCTTC.

V and J are TRBV11-3 and TRBJ2-1; D uncertain. Germline CDR1 and CDR2: SGHNT and YENEEA. The CDR3 covers 15 residues. Trimming took off 1 base at V and 1 base at J, with 8 bases between the two ends. The CDR3 sequence: CASSLVADSYNEQFF. In DNA form, the CDR3 reads TGTGCCAGCAGCTTAGTCGCGGATTCCTACAATGAGCAGTTCTTC.

The chain carries TRBV18 and TRBJ1-1; a weak D match, TRBD1 (6 bases). The CDR3 totals 12 residues. Germline CDR1 KGHSH, CDR2 LQKENI. The ends were cut back, 0 bases at V and 10 bases at J, with 9 bases in the middle. The CDR3 here is CASSPPDRLAFF. The CDR3 nucleotides read TGTGCCAGCTCACCACCCGACAGGCTAGCTTTCTTT.

The chain links TRBV5-1 to TRBJ2-5; no reliable D call. There are 12 residues in the CDR3. Trimming pared 0 bases from V and 5 bases from J, leaving 5 bases between. Germline V gene data show CDR1 as SGHRS and CDR2 as YFSETQ. The CDR3 sequence: CASSLGFETQYF. Here the CDR3 DNA reads TGCGCCAGCAGCTTGGGGTTCGAGACCCAGTACTTC.

The rearrangement joins TRBV7-9 to TRBJ2-1; D is undetermined. The germline V gene encodes CDR1 SEHNR and CDR2 FQNEAQ (reference sequence). The CDR3 is 11 amino acids. Trimming took 2 bases from V and 15 from J, leaving 11 bases between them. CDR3 bases: TGTGCCAGCAGCTTATATGAGCTACCGTTCTTC. This translates into CASSLYELPFF.

V and J are TRBV28 and TRBJ2-7, with 7 positions matching TRBD1. This CDR3 contains 12 residues. J lost 3 bases, V lost 6 bases, and 2 bases had no gene match. The germline V gene has CDR1 MDHEN and CDR2 SYDVKM. Here the CDR3 reads CASRRDSYEQYF. The CDR3 region has the DNA TGTGCCAGCAGAAGGGACAGCTACGAGCAGTACTTC.

This rearrangement joins TRBV18 to TRBJ1-1; 7 bases line up with TRBD1. The CDR3 loop spans 14 amino acids. The V and J ends lost 6 bases and 3 bases, in that order; junction bases with no gene match: 7. The germline V gene has CDR1 KGHSH and CDR2 LQKENI. CDR3 in DNA: TGTGCCAGCTCGGGACAGATAGCGGACACTGAAGCTTTCTTT. The encoded protein is CASSGQIADTEAFF.

As concerns this clonotype: A read error may account for a junction end that differs from germline. V usage is TRBV2 and J usage is TRBJ1-2; D might be TRBD1 (6 bases). The V gene's germline CDR1 is SNHLY and CDR2 FYNNEI. This CDR3 is 13 amino acids long. The CDR3 bases are TGTGCCAGCACTGAACGGGGGCTCGGTGGCTACACCTTC. It codes for CASTERGLGGYTF.

This clonotype is a singleton in its sample. The V call is TRBV11-2, the J call TRBJ1-2, with D maybe TRBD1 (5 bases). With 5 bases removed from V and 0 bases from J, the gap between germline ends came to 13 bases. The CDR3 length is 15 residues. Germline loops: CDR1 SGHAT, CDR2 FQNNGV. This chain's CDR3 is CASSPIRESNYGYTF. The CDR3 nucleotides read TGTGCCAGCAGCCCGATCAGGGAATCTAACTATGGCTACACCTTC.